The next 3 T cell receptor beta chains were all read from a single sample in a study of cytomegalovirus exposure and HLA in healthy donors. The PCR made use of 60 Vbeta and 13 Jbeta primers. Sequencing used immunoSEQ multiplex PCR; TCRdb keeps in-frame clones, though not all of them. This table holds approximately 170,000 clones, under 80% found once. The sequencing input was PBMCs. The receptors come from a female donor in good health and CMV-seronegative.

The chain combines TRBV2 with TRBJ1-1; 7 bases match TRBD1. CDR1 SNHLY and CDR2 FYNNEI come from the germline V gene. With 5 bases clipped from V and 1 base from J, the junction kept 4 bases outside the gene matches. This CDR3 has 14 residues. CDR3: CASSQGGGNTEAFF. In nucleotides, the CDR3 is TGTGCCAGCAGTCAGGGGGGAGGGAACACTGAAGCTTTCTTT.

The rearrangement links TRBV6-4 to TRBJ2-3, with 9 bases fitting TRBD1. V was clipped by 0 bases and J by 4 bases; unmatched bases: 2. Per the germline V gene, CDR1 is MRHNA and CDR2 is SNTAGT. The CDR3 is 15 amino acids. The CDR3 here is CASSDSGQGSDTQYF. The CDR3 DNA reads TGTGCCAGCAGTGACTCTGGACAGGGGTCAGATACGCAGTATTTT.

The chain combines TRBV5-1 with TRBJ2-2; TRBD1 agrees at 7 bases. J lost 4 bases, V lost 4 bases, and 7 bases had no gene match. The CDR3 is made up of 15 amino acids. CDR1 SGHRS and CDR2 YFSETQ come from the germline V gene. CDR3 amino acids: CASSEGGAFTGELFF. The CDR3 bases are TGCGCCAGCAGCGAAGGGGGCGCCTTCACCGGGGAGCTGTTTTTT.